Listed below are T cell receptor beta chains from one sample, sequenced in a study of early T cells in non-severe SARS-CoV-2 infection. TCRdb reanalysed the 5' RACE reads using MiXCR and keeps one entry per CDR3 protein. Among about 100,000 distinct CDR3 sequences listed, around 13% were seen once. Sequencing was performed on whole blood. All receptors come from an adult who was a healthcare worker with PCR-confirmed SARS-CoV-2 infection or an uninfected control (not recorded which). Both conserved end residues are part of each CDR3. The D gene is left open where the match is weak. Size tells how often a clone was seen (once, few, many) or the class of an expanded clone, and some rows leave it out.

v_gene	abundance	d_gene	j_gene	CDR3aa	CDR3nt
TRBV28	.	TRBD1	TRBJ2-7	CASSLAGQVIYGQYF	TGTGCCAGCAGTTTAGCTGGACAGGTGATATACGGGCAGTACTTC
TRBV20-1	.	TRBD2	TRBJ2-7	CSASRTSGDEQYF	TGCAGTGCTAGTCGGACTAGCGGGGACGAGCAGTACTTC
TRBV5-5	few	.	TRBJ1-1	CASSFARGEAFF	TGTGCCAGCAGCTTTGCAAGGGGTGAAGCTTTCTTT
TRBV3-1	many	.	TRBJ2-2	CASSQGLAGHIGELFF	TGTGCCAGCAGCCAAGGATTAGCTGGGCACATCGGGGAGCTGTTTTTT
TRBV6-2/TRBV6-3	.	TRBD1	TRBJ2-2	CASSYSSGTGPIGELFF	TGTGCCAGCAGTTACTCCTCCGGGACAGGGCCTATCGGGGAGCTGTTTTTT
TRBV7-3	many	TRBD2	TRBJ2-1	CASSLNLAGSNEQFF	TGTGCCAGCAGCTTAAATCTAGCGGGATCCAATGAGCAGTTCTTC
TRBV29-1	.	.	TRBJ1-2	CSARSQGPTYGYTF	TGCAGCGCCCGATCCCAGGGACCTACGTATGGCTACACCTTC
TRBV5-6	many	.	TRBJ1-1	CASSYREGRAEAFF	TGTGCCAGCAGCTACCGGGAGGGGCGGGCTGAAGCTTTCTTT
TRBV7-9	.	.	TRBJ2-5	CASSSGERTQYF	TGTGCCAGCAGCTCCGGAGAAAGGACCCAGTACTTC
TRBV10-2	few	.	TRBJ2-3	CASYKGGGPSHTQYF	TGCGCCAGCTATAAGGGGGGGGGCCCCTCTCATACGCAGTATTTT
TRBV5-4	many	.	TRBJ2-1	CASSLGFYNEQFF	TGTGCCAGCAGCTTGGGTTTCTACAATGAGCAGTTCTTC
TRBV5-1	.	.	TRBJ2-7	CASNLNAGLVSEQYF	TGCGCCAGCAACTTGAATGCAGGGCTAGTTAGCGAGCAGTACTTC
TRBV4-3	.	.	TRBJ2-1	CASSQGLTTPNEQFF	TGCGCCAGCAGCCAAGGGCTGACTACTCCCAATGAGCAGTTCTTC
TRBV5-5	once	.	TRBJ1-3	CASSLSSGDTIYF	TGTGCCAGCAGCTTGTCTTCTGGAGACACCATATATTTT
TRBV20-1	few	.	TRBJ2-7	CSASGGGPYEQYF	TGCAGTGCTAGCGGGGGCGGCCCCTACGAGCAGTACTTC
TRBV18	many	.	TRBJ1-6	CASSPSSYNSPLHF	TGTGCCAGCTCACCCAGCTCCTATAATTCACCCCTCCACTTT
TRBV28	medium-sized	.	TRBJ1-5	CASSPKTRASLGPQHF	TGTGCCAGCAGTCCCAAAACACGAGCCTCTCTAGGACCCCAGCATTTT
TRBV6-4	few	.	TRBJ1-2	CASRDGYTF	TGTGCCAGCAGGGATGGCTACACCTTC
TRBV29-1	.	.	TRBJ1-3	CSVEGGNTIYF	TGCAGCGTTGAGGGAGGAAACACCATATATTTT
TRBV6-6	.	.	TRBJ2-7	CASSYPRFPYEQYF	TGTGCCAGCAGTTACCCCAGGTTCCCCTACGAGCAGTACTTC
TRBV12-3/TRBV12-4	many	TRBD2	TRBJ2-3	CASRTSGGASYTQYF	TGTGCCAGCAGGACTAGCGGGGGGGCCAGTTATACGCAGTATTTT
TRBV3-1	few	.	TRBJ2-7	CASSQGLLYEQYF	TGTGCCAGCAGCCAAGGACTCCTCTACGAGCAGTACTTC
TRBV20-1	.	.	TRBJ2-7	CSASDGSYEQYF	TGCAGTGCTTCGGACGGATCCTACGAGCAGTACTTC
TRBV28	.	.	TRBJ1-2	CASSPPRDTPRYTF	TGTGCCAGCAGTCCCCCCCGGGACACACCGCGCTACACCTTC
TRBV20-1	.	.	TRBJ2-1	CSASGGRLYNEQFF	TGCAGTGCTAGCGGGGGCCGCCTCTACAATGAGCAGTTCTTC
TRBV19	many	.	TRBJ2-1	CASTIGGAYSYNEQFF	TGTGCCAGTACCATTGGGGGAGCTTACTCCTACAATGAGCAGTTCTTC
TRBV10-2	.	.	TRBJ1-5	CASRRTGTAQPQHF	TGCGCCAGCAGAAGAACAGGGACGGCTCAGCCCCAGCATTTT
TRBV18	few	TRBD1	TRBJ2-7	CASSLTPGQGPSYEQYF	TGTGCCAGCTCACTTACCCCGGGACAGGGTCCTTCCTACGAGCAGTACTTC
TRBV5-4	many	TRBD1	TRBJ2-7	CASSFYVGTGGDEQYF	TGTGCCAGCAGCTTTTACGTTGGGACAGGGGGCGACGAGCAGTACTTC
TRBV11-2	.	.	TRBJ2-7	CVSAPGTQLIYEQYF	TGTGTCAGCGCTCCCGGGACTCAACTCATCTACGAGCAGTACTTC
TRBV28	few	TRBD2	TRBJ2-7	CASSRTSGGRSYEQYF	TGTGCCAGCAGCAGGACTAGCGGGGGCCGATCCTACGAGCAGTACTTC
TRBV7-6	many	.	TRBJ2-2	CASSLVRGPAAGELFF	TGTGCCAGCAGCTTAGTACGAGGACCAGCCGCCGGGGAGCTGTTTTTT
TRBV2	.	.	TRBJ2-2	CASSEALWQAVTGELFF	TGTGCCAGCAGTGAAGCGCTTTGGCAGGCGGTCACCGGGGAGCTGTTTTTT
TRBV20-1	.	.	TRBJ2-3	CSARDHEYLSQYF	TGCAGTGCTAGAGATCATGAGTATCTTTCGCAGTATTTT
TRBV29-1	few	TRBD2	TRBJ2-2	CSTGGLAGGRNTGELFF	TGCAGCACTGGAGGACTAGCGGGGGGCAGGAACACCGGGGAGCTGTTTTTT
TRBV2	.	.	TRBJ1-1	CASSDFPSNTEAFF	TGTGCCAGCAGTGATTTCCCATCGAACACTGAAGCTTTCTTT
TRBV13	.	.	TRBJ2-3	CASSQGGDTQYF	TGTGCCAGCAGCCAGGGTGGAGATACGCAGTATTTT
TRBV18	few	.	TRBJ1-3	CASSPASGQSGNTIYF	TGTGCCAGCTCACCCGCTTCGGGACAAAGTGGAAACACCATATATTTT
TRBV2	.	TRBD2	TRBJ2-7	CASSPGLAGVLYEQYF	TGTGCCAGCAGTCCGGGACTAGCGGGGGTGCTCTACGAGCAGTACTTC
TRBV15	few	.	TRBJ2-1	CATAGARAYGGEQFF	TGTGCCACCGCAGGGGCAAGGGCCTATGGGGGTGAGCAGTTCTTC
TRBV2	many	.	TRBJ1-1	CASKRVPNTEAFF	TGTGCCAGCAAACGAGTCCCGAACACTGAAGCTTTCTTT
TRBV2	many	.	TRBJ2-3	CASSPRWADTQYF	TGTGCCAGCAGTCCCCGTTGGGCAGATACGCAGTATTTT
TRBV20-1	many	.	TRBJ2-3	CSPRGPGGRDTQYF	TGCAGCCCGAGGGGGCCGGGGGGCCGAGATACGCAGTATTTT
TRBV5-5	few	.	TRBJ2-2	CASTKGQGRNGELFF	TGTGCCAGCACCAAGGGCCAGGGGAGGAACGGGGAGCTGTTTTTT
TRBV12-3/TRBV12-4	many	.	TRBJ1-1	CASSLDGYTEAFF	TGTGCCAGCAGTCTGGACGGATACACTGAAGCTTTCTTT
TRBV11-2	many	.	TRBJ2-1	CASSLRTLLSGEQFF	TGTGCCAGCAGCTTACGGACCCTCCTTAGTGGTGAGCAGTTCTTC
TRBV19	few	TRBD2	TRBJ2-1	CASSPGLGPPNEQFF	TGTGCCAGTTCCCCGGGACTAGGGCCTCCTAATGAGCAGTTCTTC
TRBV5-4	.	.	TRBJ2-1	CASSFRGEYNEQFF	TGTGCCAGCAGCTTTAGGGGGGAGTACAATGAGCAGTTCTTC
TRBV6-5	.	.	TRBJ2-7	CASSYGPSSYEQYF	TGTGCCAGCAGTTACGGCCCGAGTTCGTACGAGCAGTACTTC
TRBV7-2	once	TRBD1	TRBJ1-3	CASSPDRENTIYF	TGTGCCAGCAGCCCGGACAGGGAAAACACCATATATTTT